This T cell receptor beta chain was observed in a study of CD8+ T cells in alopecia areata. Study background: A regimen of oral tofacitinib, 5 to 10 mg twice daily, was given to treated patients.

CDR1 and CDR2 (germline): MNHNY, SVGAGI (reference sequence). V was clipped by 7 bases and J by 4 bases, with 7 bases between them. CDR3 size: 11 residues. RNA was extracted and reverse transcribed into cDNA as the sequencing template. Measured with immunoSEQ multiplex PCR; TCRdb has only the in-frame clones, and not every one. The table shows 61,000 or so clones, with approximately 96% occurring only once. The chain recombines TRBV6-6 with TRBJ2-5; D is undetermined. The source is a human donor with alopecia areata. This specimen consisted of CD8+ T cells sorted from blood, obtained at week 0. CDR3 coding DNA: TGTGCCAGCACCCTAGGAGAGACCCAGTACTTC. Its translation is CASTLGETQYF.